One sample yielded the 26 T cell receptor beta chains listed below, sequenced in a study of blood T cell repertoires in COVID-19. Profiled with immunoSEQ multiplex PCR; TCRdb holds only in-frame clones, not every one. The profile shows fewer than 200,000 clones, approximately 92% of them singletons. Source material: peripheral blood. These receptors were collected from a man in his fifties or sixties with acute or convalescent COVID-19.

The J gene is TRBJ2-7, the V gene TRBV28, with D tentatively TRBD2 (6 bases). In germline, CDR1 is MDHEN, CDR2 SYDVKM. Trimming shortened V by 2 bases and J by 2 bases, and 19 bases separated the two germline ends. The CDR3 runs to 17 residues. In nucleotides, the CDR3 is TGTGCCAGCAGTTTAGCTCCGGGGGTCACCTATGCCTACGAGCAGTACTTC. Amino acids: CASSLAPGVTYAYEQYF.

The gene calls are TRBV13 and TRBJ1-1; D gene uncertain. The CDR3 has 17 residues. Deletions cut 7 bases from V and 3 bases from J, with 24 bases between. Germline values: CDR1 PRHDT, CDR2 FYEKMQ (reference sequence). The chain's CDR3 is CASIQKVRGKSDTEAFF. The CDR3 nucleotides are TGTGCCAGCATCCAGAAGGTCCGGGGAAAATCGGACACTGAAGCTTTCTTT.

This clone came up once. This chain joins TRBV5-8 and TRBJ1-1; D ambiguous. The germline V gene has CDR1 SGHTS and CDR2 YDEGEE. There are 12 residues in the CDR3. The germline V and J ends were trimmed by 4 bases and 6 bases, with 10 bases remaining between them. The CDR3 region is CASSAQDAEAFF. The CDR3 coding sequence is TGTGCCAGCAGCGCCCAGGATGCTGAAGCTTTCTTT.

This chain uses TRBV7-9 with TRBJ1-1; 7 bases are shared with TRBD1. From germline, CDR1 is SEHNR and CDR2 FQNEAQ (reference sequence). V was clipped by 1 base and J by 10 bases; unmatched bases: 6. This CDR3 comprises 13 residues. CDR3 loop: CASSLGQGYVAFF. CDR3 nucleotide sequence: TGTGCCAGCAGCTTAGGACAGGGTTATGTAGCTTTCTTT. Together with reference TRBV7-9 and TRBJ1-1, the CDR3 gives the full variable domain: DTGVSQNPRHKITKRGQNVTFRCDPISEHNRLYWYRQTLGQGPEFLTYFQNEAQLEKSRLLSDRFSAERPKGSFSTLEIQRTEQGDSAMYLCASSLGQGYVAFFGQGTRLTVV.

The genes are TRBV7-5 and TRBJ2-2; the DNA was not compared with TRBD2, the D call given in the table. TRBV7-5 represents a pseudogene. The CDR3 contains 16 residues. CDR3 residues: CVRSHPSEGNTGELFF. CDR3 in DNA: TGTGTCAGAAGCCACCCTTCGGAGGGAAACACCGGGGAGCTGTTTTTT.

This chain joins TRBV3-1 (or the pseudogene TRBV3-2) and TRBJ2-1, with 12 bases fitting TRBD2. The CDR3 has 15 amino acids. Germline V CDR1 and CDR2: LGHDT, YNNKEL (reference sequence). The junction had 6 bases not matched to a gene; V was cut back by 4 bases and J by 8 bases. The CDR3 DNA reads as TGTGCCAGCAGCCCCGCTAGCGGGGGGGCGCATGAGCAGTTCTTC. Translation gives CASSPASGGAHEQFF.

The V gene is TRBV7-2, the J gene TRBJ1-4; 10 bases align to TRBD1. This CDR3 region has 14 residues. From germline, CDR1 is SGHTA and CDR2 FQGNSA. Trimming at V came to 4 bases and at J to 7 bases, leaving 3 bases not matched to a gene. CDR3 DNA: TGTGCCAGCAGCTCTGGGGACAGGGGTGAAAAACTGTTTTTT. It translates to CASSSGDRGEKLFF.

This clone occurred a few times. The chain employs TRBV6-5 and TRBJ2-4, with a weak D call TRBD2 (5 bases). Germline V gives CDR1 MNHEY, CDR2 SVGAGI. V was trimmed by 6 bases and J by 0 bases, leaving 12 bases between them. The CDR3 loop spans 15 amino acids. The CDR3 region is CASSRTLLAKNIQYF. In DNA, the CDR3 is TGTGCCAGCAGCCGGACTTTGCTAGCCAAAAACATTCAGTACTTC.

V and J are TRBV27 and TRBJ1-1, with D hard to call. The length of the CDR3 is 15 residues. CDR1 is MNHEY and CDR2 is SMNVEV in the germline V gene (reference sequence). Trimming cost V 5 bases and J 4 bases, with 17 bases left between them. The CDR3 DNA sequence: TGTGCCAGCAGTGTTAGGATAGCGACCCCCACTGAAGCTTTCTTT. Its protein is CASSVRIATPTEAFF.

The DNA for the CDR3 is TGTGCCAGCAGCGTAGGCGGGGGGTCGAGAGAGACCCAGTACTTC. The encoded protein is CASSVGGGSRETQYF. V and J are TRBV9 and TRBJ2-5; 8 bases line up with TRBD2. The CDR3 loop spans 15 amino acids. Trimming cost V 0 bases and J 4 bases; bases outside gene matches: 5. Germline values: CDR1 SGDLS, CDR2 YYNGEE.

The genes are TRBV7-9 and TRBJ1-2; 7 bases fit TRBD1. There are 13 residues in the CDR3. V dropped 5 bases and J dropped 2; count of bases not matched to a gene: 2. CDR1 is SEHNR, CDR2 FQNEAQ, per germline (reference sequence). CDR3 bases: TGTGCCAGCAGCCAGGGACAGAACTATGGCTACACCTTC. Translation gives CASSQGQNYGYTF.

The rearrangement links TRBV6-4 to TRBJ2-2; 9 bases align to TRBD2. Looked up from germline, CDR1 is MRHNA and CDR2 is SNTAGT. CDR3 length: 14 amino acids. J gave up 2 bases and V 6 bases, and 1 base lay outside the gene matches. CDR3 protein: CASRREGNTGELFF. CDR3 nucleotides: TGTGCCAGCAGGCGGGAGGGCAACACCGGGGAGCTGTTTTTT.

The chain combines TRBV4-1 with TRBJ2-4; perhaps TRBD1 as D (5 bases). The ends were cut back, 4 bases at V and 0 bases at J, with 13 bases in the middle. The CDR3 consists of 16 residues. Germline CDR1 MGHRA, CDR2 YSYEKL. Written as DNA, the CDR3 is TGCGCCAGCAGCCCGCATGGGGCAGCAGCCAAAAACATTCAGTACTTC. The encoded protein is CASSPHGAAAKNIQYF.

This chain's CDR3 is CASSQVGQELYGYTF. CDR3 nucleotide sequence: TGCGCCAGCAGCCAAGTGGGACAGGAGCTCTATGGCTACACCTTC. The chain employs TRBV4-3 and TRBJ1-2, with 8 bases that match TRBD1. The trim removed 1 base at V and 4 bases at J, leaving 5 bases unmatched. The CDR3 contains 15 residues. Germline V gives CDR1 LGHNA, CDR2 YSLEER.

Concerning this clone itself: This specimen includes other DNA sequences encoding the same CDR3. This chain joins TRBV5-1 and TRBJ2-3, with D possibly TRBD2 on 5 matching bases. Trimming shortened V by 0 bases and J by 3 bases, and 8 bases separated the two germline ends. Germline V lookup: CDR1 SGHRS, CDR2 YFSETQ. The CDR3 covers 14 residues. The CDR3, as DNA: TGCGCCAGCAGCTTGGGAGGGAGTACAGATACGCAGTATTTT. Residues: CASSLGGSTDTQYF.

V usage is TRBV2 and J usage is TRBJ2-7; 9 bases are a match to TRBD1. The CDR3 is 15 amino acids. Germline trimming cut 2 bases from V and 2 bases from J; bases unmatched to any gene: 4. Germline values: CDR1 SNHLY, CDR2 FYNNEI. CDR3 region: CASSELRDRAYEQYF. CDR3 nucleotides: TGTGCCAGCAGTGAACTCCGGGACAGGGCCTACGAGCAGTACTTC. The entire variable domain, with the rest obtained from reference TRBV2 and TRBJ2-7, is as follows: EPEVTQTPSHQVTQMGQEVILRCVPISNHLYFYWYRQILGQKVEFLVSFYNNEISEKSEIFDDQFSVERPDGSNFTLKIRSTKLEDSAMYFCASSELRDRAYEQYFGPGTRLTVT.

The chain links TRBV7-8 to TRBJ2-3; D is ambiguous. This CDR3 region has 14 residues. Trimming pared 1 base from V and 4 bases from J, leaving 9 bases between. In germline, CDR1 is SGHVS, CDR2 FQNEAQ. CDR3 region: CASSLGSAADTQYF. In DNA, the CDR3 is TGTGCCAGCAGCTTAGGGTCGGCGGCAGATACGCAGTATTTT.

The count of this clone is one. V usage is TRBV5-5 and J usage is TRBJ2-7, with TRBD1 matching over 8 bases. The V and J ends lost 3 bases and 6 bases, in that order; junction bases with no gene match: 2. The CDR3 has 12 residues. Germline V gives CDR1 SGHKS, CDR2 YYEKEE (reference sequence). The CDR3 is CASSSGGSEQYF. The CDR3 region has the DNA TGTGCCAGCAGCTCAGGGGGCTCCGAGCAGTACTTC.

The chain is built from TRBV11-3 and TRBJ2-3, with D uncertain. CDR1 is SGHNT and CDR2 is YENEEA in the germline V gene. The CDR3 totals 15 residues. V lost 0 bases and J lost 4, with 11 bases in between. CDR3 sequence reads: CASSLETDYSDTQYF. Here the CDR3 DNA reads TGTGCCAGCAGCTTAGAAACAGATTACTCAGATACGCAGTATTTT. The variable domain in full, with the rest retrieved from reference TRBV11-3 and TRBJ2-3, is EAGVVQSPRYKIIEKKQPVAFWCNPISGHNTLYWYLQNLGQGPELLIRYENEEAVDDSQLPKDRFSAERLKGVDSTLKIQPAELGDSAVYLCASSLETDYSDTQYFGPGTRLTVL.

The chain uses TRBV11-1 and TRBJ2-1; 14 bases line up with TRBD2. J gave up 15 bases and V 5 bases, and 12 bases lay outside the gene matches. The CDR3 has 15 residues. Germline CDR1 SGHAT, CDR2 FQDESV (reference sequence). The CDR3 loop reads CASSTGLAGGLLVFF. CDR3 DNA sequence: TGTGCCAGCAGCACCGGACTAGCGGGGGGCCTTTTGGTGTTCTTC.

The rearrangement uses TRBV7-9 and TRBJ2-5; D unclear. Germline CDR1 and CDR2: SEHNR and FQNEAQ (reference sequence). CDR3 size: 13 residues. Trimming removed 5 bases from V and 0 bases from J, with 7 bases in between. The CDR3 reads CASSLQYQETQYF. For the CDR3, the DNA is TGTGCCAGCAGCCTACAGTACCAAGAGACCCAGTACTTC.

This clone has a single count. The V call is TRBV6-6, the J call TRBJ1-4, with 9 bases matching TRBD1. Trimming took 3 bases from V and 8 from J; bases not matched to a gene: 7. CDR3 size: 15 residues. The germline V gene has CDR1 MNHNY and CDR2 SVGAGI (reference sequence). CDR3 sequence: CASSYSGTGREKLFF. The CDR3 nucleotides are TGTGCCAGCAGTTATAGCGGGACAGGGAGGGAAAAACTGTTTTTT.

J is TRBJ1-2 and V is TRBV21-1. TRBV21-1 is a pseudogene. This CDR3 has 21 amino acids. The CDR3 DNA reads as TGTGCCAGCAGTCCTGAGGAGGGCACGGGGTTCCATAGACTATGGCATTTTGGCTACACCTTC. Residues: CASSPEEGTGFHRLWHFGYTF.

This chain uses TRBV7-2 with TRBJ1-1; D unclear. V was cut by 2 bases and J by 3 bases, with 16 bases left in between. Germline CDR1 SGHTA, CDR2 FQGNSA. This CDR3 has 16 residues. CDR3 in amino acids: CASSLQWGLRDTEAFF. The CDR3 coding sequence is TGTGCCAGCAGCTTACAATGGGGTCTGAGGGACACTGAAGCTTTCTTT.

This rearrangement joins TRBV7-2 to TRBJ2-2, with TRBD2 matching over 10 bases. V was pared by 6 bases and J by 3 bases, with 7 bases of the junction left unmatched. This CDR3 is built from 16 residues. CDR1 and CDR2 from the germline V gene are SGHTA and FQGNSA. The CDR3 DNA sequence: TGTGCCAGCAGGGCTCAGCTAGCGGGAGACACCGGGGAGCTGTTTTTT. Translating it yields CASRAQLAGDTGELFF.

V usage is TRBV5-4 and J usage is TRBJ2-5, with D maybe TRBD2 (5 bases). Germline CDR1 is SGHNT and CDR2 is YYREEE (reference sequence). Between the trimmed V and J ends, which lost 4 bases and 1 base, there was a span of 17 bases. The CDR3 totals 16 residues. The CDR3 sequence: CASSPRTQALQETQYF. CDR3 DNA sequence: TGTGCCAGCAGCCCCCGGACTCAAGCCCTCCAAGAGACCCAGTACTTC. The variable domain in full, with the rest retrieved from reference TRBV5-4 and TRBJ2-5, is ETGVTQSPTHLIKTRGQQVTLRCSSQSGHNTVSWYQQALGQGPQFIFQYYREEENGRGNFPPRFSGLQFPNYSSELNVNALELDDSALYLCASSPRTQALQETQYFGPGTRLLVL.